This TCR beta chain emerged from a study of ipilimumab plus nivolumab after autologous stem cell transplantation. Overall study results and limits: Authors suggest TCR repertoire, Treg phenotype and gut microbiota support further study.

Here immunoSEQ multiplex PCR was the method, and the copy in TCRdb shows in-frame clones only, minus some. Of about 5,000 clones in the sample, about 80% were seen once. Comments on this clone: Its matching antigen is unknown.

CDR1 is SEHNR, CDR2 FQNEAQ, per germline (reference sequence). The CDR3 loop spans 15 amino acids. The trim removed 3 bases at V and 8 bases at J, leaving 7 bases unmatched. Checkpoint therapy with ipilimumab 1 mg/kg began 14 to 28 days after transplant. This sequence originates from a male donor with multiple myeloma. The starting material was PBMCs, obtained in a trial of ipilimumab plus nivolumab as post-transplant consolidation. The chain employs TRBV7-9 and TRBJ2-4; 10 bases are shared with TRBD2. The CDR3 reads CASSFLAGGGDIQYF. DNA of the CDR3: TGTGCCAGCAGCTTCTTAGCGGGGGGAGGAGACATTCAGTACTTC.